The rows below give T cell receptor beta chains drawn from one sample of a study of blood T cells in healthy people across ages. Using its own MiXCR run on the 5' RACE reads, TCRdb lists one record per CDR3 protein. The top ten clones hold just over 8.5% of a sample with under 700,000 distinct CDR3 sequences, about 25% of them seen once. This sample also belongs to another study, concerning T cells of mothers and their children.

The sample was blood. The source is a boy aged 5 to 17 in good health. Each CDR3 is given with its conserved first and last residue. For some rows the clone size is stated as once, few or many, or as a class when expanded; others skip it.

>TRBJ2-7|TRBV29-1|few
CSVRTVTTYEQYF
>TRBJ2-2|TRBV9|few
CASSGTSGGELFF
>TRBJ2-5|TRBV5-5|NA
CASSLRSGPQETQYF
>TRBJ2-7|TRBV28|NA
CASSLFRVPYEQYF
>NA|TRBV12-3/TRBV12-4|NA
CASSPSGLALSNEQFF
>TRBJ2-1|TRBV4-3|NA
CASSPRPVQSGRTTDNEQFF
>TRBJ2-7|TRBV6-2/TRBV6-3|NA
CASSPGRGPAYEQYF
>TRBJ2-5|TRBV18|NA
CASSPRRQRQETQYF
>TRBJ1-4|TRBV7-2|NA
CASSFGLGGLNEKLFF
>TRBJ2-2|TRBV29-1|NA
CSVEGQGGPNTGELFF
>TRBJ2-5|TRBV28|NA
CASSGGPPTQYF
>TRBJ1-1|TRBV18|NA
CASSPRASNTEAFF
>TRBJ2-6|TRBV3-1|few
CASSQIGGGASGANVLTF
>TRBJ1-4|TRBV6-2/TRBV6-3|few
CASSNGENEKLFF
>TRBJ2-5|TRBV7-2|NA
CASSWPWGLRYQETQYF
>TRBJ2-2|TRBV28|NA
CASRFRVNGELFF
>TRBJ2-7|TRBV7-2|NA
CASSSQTGRQYF
>TRBJ2-1|TRBV5-5|NA
CASSAAGGPVREQFF
>TRBJ2-7|TRBV10-3|NA
CAISESRRTSDFYEQYF
>TRBJ2-7|TRBV25-1|few
CASSDGASGYEQYF
>TRBJ1-5|TRBV28|NA
CASRPQAGSNQPQHF
>NA|TRBV4-1|NA
CASSQLGLAAFNEQFF
>TRBJ2-1|TRBV12-3/TRBV12-4|NA
CASSFFDVGGNEQFF
>TRBJ1-6|TRBV12-3/TRBV12-4|few
CASSYAGWSAGTSYNSPLHF
>TRBJ2-1|TRBV7-9|NA
CASSSSEHNEQFF
>TRBJ2-5|TRBV7-2|NA
CASSLVSGGQETQYF
>TRBJ2-3|TRBV27|NA
CASSPFTVAGGPTDTQYF
>TRBJ2-3|TRBV18|NA
CASSPVASGTDTQYF
>NA|TRBV20-1|NA
CSARDWLAGDYEQYF
>NA|TRBV20-1|few
CSAATSGSYQETQYF
>TRBJ1-3|TRBV29-1|NA
CSVVGSFSGNTIYF
>TRBJ2-2|TRBV19|few
CASSVLGLTGELFF
>TRBJ2-3|TRBV15|NA
CATSRGSPTDTQYF
>TRBJ2-3|TRBV28|many
CASSSRVRTSTDTQYF
>TRBJ2-7|TRBV9|NA
CASSSSGGQDEQYF
>TRBJ2-2|TRBV10-3|NA
CAKPLGGPGQRNTGELFF
>TRBJ2-2|TRBV2|NA
CASRGQASTGELFF
>TRBJ2-7|TRBV5-5|few
CASSLGTPTAYYEQYF
>TRBJ2-5|TRBV2|few
CASRGTSGGRAQETQYF
>TRBJ1-1|TRBV5-1|few
CASRQGAKNTEAFF
>TRBJ2-7|TRBV6-2/TRBV6-3|NA
CASMSGQRTYEQYF
>TRBJ2-5|TRBV9|NA
CASSEGPQVGETQYF
>NA|TRBV4-3|NA
CASSQDRNLPFLYNEQFF